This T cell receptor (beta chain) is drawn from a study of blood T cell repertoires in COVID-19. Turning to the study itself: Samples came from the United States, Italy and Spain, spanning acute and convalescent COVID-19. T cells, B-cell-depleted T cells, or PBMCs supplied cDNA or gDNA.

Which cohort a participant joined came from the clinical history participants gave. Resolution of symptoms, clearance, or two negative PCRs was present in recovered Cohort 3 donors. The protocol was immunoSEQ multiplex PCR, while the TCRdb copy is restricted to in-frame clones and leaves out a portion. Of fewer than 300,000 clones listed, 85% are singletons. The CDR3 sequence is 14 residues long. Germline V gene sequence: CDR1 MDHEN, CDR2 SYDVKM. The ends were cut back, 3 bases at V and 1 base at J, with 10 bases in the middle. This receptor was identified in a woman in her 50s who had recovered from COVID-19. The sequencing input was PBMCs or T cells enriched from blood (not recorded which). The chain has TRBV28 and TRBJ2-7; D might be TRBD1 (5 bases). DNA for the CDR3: TGTGCCAGCAGTTTTAGGGGTCAGTCCTACGAGCAGTACTTC. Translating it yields CASSFRGQSYEQYF. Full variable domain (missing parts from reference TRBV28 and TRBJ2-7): DVKVTQSSRYLVKRTGEKVFLECVQDMDHENMFWYRQDPGLGLRLIYFSYDVKMKEKGDIPEGYSVSREKKERFSLILESASTNQTSMYLCASSFRGQSYEQYFGPGTRLTVT.